This T cell receptor (beta chain) was identified during a study of vaccination and CD4 T cells after COVID-19. The overall study: Researchers treated control cultures with a CEFX pool, an HIV-1 Nef pool, or no peptide.

A word on this clonotype: Its cognate antigen is unknown.

Treatment reported: approximately 10-day PBMC culture with coronavirus spike peptide pools or control peptides (ViraFEST assay). Per-well cultures of millions of PBMCs received around 10 IU/ml IL-2 and around 9.3 ug/ml peptide pools. Between the trimmed V and J ends, which lost 3 bases and 1 base, there was a span of 7 bases. This CDR3 region has 14 residues. Germline CDR1 reads LNHDA; CDR2 reads SQIVND (reference sequence). The assay that was used to sequence DNA from cultured CD4+ T cells was the Oncomine TCR Beta short-read assay. TCRdb reprocessed the PCR reads via MiXCR and lists one record per CDR3 protein. The table includes under 5,000 distinct CDR3 sequences, around 40% detected once. Findings and caveats of the study: The median SARS-CoV-2-reactive clonotype number increased from around 20 to 38, without statistical significance.

The source material was CD4+ T cells from blood, cultured in vitro. The TCR comes from a human donor who had recovered from COVID-19. The rearrangement uses TRBV19 and TRBJ1-5; D is unclear. The CDR3 region is CASSMGSSNQPQHF. DNA of the CDR3: TGTGCCAGTAGTATGGGCTCGAGCAATCAGCCCCAGCATTTT. The variable domain in full, with the rest retrieved from reference TRBV19 and TRBJ1-5, is DGGITQSPKYLFRKEGQNVTLSCEQNLNHDAMYWYRQDPGQGLRLIYYSQIVNDFQKGDIAEGYSVSREKKESFPLTVTSAQKNPTAFYLCASSMGSSNQPQHFGDGTRLSIL.